The clone carrying this T cell receptor beta chain was seen a handful of times. CDR1 and CDR2 (germline): SGHRS, YFSETQ. CDR3 size: 19 residues. V shed 8 bases and J 2 bases; nucleotides not matched to a gene: 23. The method was immunoSEQ multiplex PCR; TCRdb's version includes in-frame clones alone and lacks a portion of them. Of some 190,000 clones in the sample, approximately 93% were seen once. These data are taken from a study of T cell responses to AZD1222 COVID-19 vaccine. The clonotype was recovered from an adult who received the AZD1222 COVID-19 vaccine. The sequencing here drew on peripheral blood, taken 28 days after the second AZD1222 dose. The V call is TRBV5-1, the J call TRBJ2-7; TRBD1 matches 9 bases. The CDR3 region has the DNA TGCGCCAGAAACCAAATCGGGACAGGGTACCCTCAGCCCCCCTACGAGCAGTACTTC. Translated, it gives CARNQIGTGYPQPPYEQYF.